This record looks at one T cell receptor (beta chain) sequence and its context. Its target is not known. Use of 60 Vbeta and 13 Jbeta primers characterized the PCR. Only in-frame clones appear in the TCRdb table, and some are missing; sequencing was by immunoSEQ multiplex PCR. The table lists 90,000 to 120,000 clones, around three quarters of them singletons, with 7.8% in the top ten. Germline assignment: CDR1 MGHRA and CDR2 YSYEKL. Trimming took 0 bases from V and 6 from J; bases not matched to a gene: 8. This CDR3 is built from 15 residues. The sample originates from a study of cytomegalovirus exposure and HLA in healthy donors. In the study overall: HLA-typed donors were the source of 83 million or so unique TCRs held in an early data release. Within the Caucasian-associated ancestry cluster were roughly 82% of the approximately 400 genotyped donors.

Study-wide points: Earlier analysis found most TCR beta V segments productive about 87% or about 30% of the time. Later genetic work tied a missense DCLRE1C variant to beta-chain V and J trimming.

The source of this sequence is a man younger than 45 in good health and CMV-seronegative. Sequenced input: PBMCs. V and J are TRBV4-1 and TRBJ2-7; TRBD2 agrees at 7 bases. CDR3 DNA: TGCGCCAGCAGCCAAGATTCCAGGGAGGGCTGCGAGCAGTACTTC. Translation: CASSQDSREGCEQYF.